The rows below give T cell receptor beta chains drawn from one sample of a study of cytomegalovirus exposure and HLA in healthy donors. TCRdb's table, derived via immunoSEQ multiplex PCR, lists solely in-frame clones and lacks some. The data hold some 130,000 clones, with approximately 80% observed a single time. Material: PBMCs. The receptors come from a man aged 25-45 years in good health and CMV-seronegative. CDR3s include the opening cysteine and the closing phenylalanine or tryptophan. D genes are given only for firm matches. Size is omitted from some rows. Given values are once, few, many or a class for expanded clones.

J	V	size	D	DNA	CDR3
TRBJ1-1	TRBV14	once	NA	TGTGCCAGCAGCCAACAGGAGGACACTGAAGCTTTCTTT	CASSQQEDTEAFF
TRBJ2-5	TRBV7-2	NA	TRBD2	TGTGCCAGCAGCTTTGCCGGGAGGCCTGAGACCCAGTACTTC	CASSFAGRPETQYF
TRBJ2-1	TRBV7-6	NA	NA	TGTGCCAGCAGTGACATGAGCCCGTTCTTC	CASSDMSPFF
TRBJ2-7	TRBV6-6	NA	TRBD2	TGTGCCAGCAGAAAGCGGGAGGAATCGGGGGAGCAGTACTTC	CASRKREESGEQYF
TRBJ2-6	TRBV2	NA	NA	TGTGCCAGCAGTTTGCTATCTGGGGCCAACGTCCTGACTTTC	CASSLLSGANVLTF
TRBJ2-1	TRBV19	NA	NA	TGTGCCAGTAGTATCGTAGGGGTCTACAATGAGCAGTTCTTC	CASSIVGVYNEQFF
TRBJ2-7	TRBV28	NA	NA	TGTGCCAGCAGCCCAGACTGGCTGGGCTCCTACGAGCAGTACTTC	CASSPDWLGSYEQYF
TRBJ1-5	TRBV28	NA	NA	TGTGCCAGCAGTGGACAGATACTCAATCAGCCCCAGCATTTT	CASSGQILNQPQHF
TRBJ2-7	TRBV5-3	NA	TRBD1	TGTGCCAGAAGCACACGGACAGGGGGCCCAGTATACGAGCAGTACTTC	CARSTRTGGPVYEQYF
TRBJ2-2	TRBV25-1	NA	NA	TGTGCCAGCAGTGTCTGGGGGGAGAGCACCGGGGAGCTGTTTTTT	CASSVWGESTGELFF
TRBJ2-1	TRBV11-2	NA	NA	TGTGCCAGCAGCTTGGCACTTGTCGCGGGGAGCTCCTACAATGAGCAGTTCTTC	CASSLALVAGSSYNEQFF
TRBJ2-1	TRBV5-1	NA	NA	TGCGCCAGCAGCGCTCTCGGGACTGGTTACAATGAGCAGTTCTTC	CASSALGTGYNEQFF
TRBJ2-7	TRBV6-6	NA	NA	TGTGCCAGCAGTTCAACCACGGCAGGGGTACGCTACGAGCAGTACTTC	CASSSTTAGVRYEQYF
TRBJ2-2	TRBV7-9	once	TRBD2	TGTGCCAGCAGCTTATTTGTAGCGGGAGACACCGGGGAGCTGTTTTTT	CASSLFVAGDTGELFF
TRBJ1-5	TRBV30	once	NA	TGTGCCTGGAACACTCGGGGAGATCAGCCCCAGCATTTT	CAWNTRGDQPQHF
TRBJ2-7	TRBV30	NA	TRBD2	TGTGCCTGGAGTGGGGGGACTAGCAAGAAGTTCTACGAGCAGTACTTC	CAWSGGTSKKFYEQYF
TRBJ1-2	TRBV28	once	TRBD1	TGTGCCAGCAGTTTATGGGGACAGGGATCCGGAGGCTACACCTTC	CASSLWGQGSGGYTF
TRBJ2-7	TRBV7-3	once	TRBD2	TGTGCCAGCAGCTTAGACGGGACTAGGTCGTCCGAGCAGTACTTC	CASSLDGTRSSEQYF
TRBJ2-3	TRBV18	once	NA	TGTGCCAGCTCACCCGCGGCGGGAACCACAGATACGCAGTATTTT	CASSPAAGTTDTQYF
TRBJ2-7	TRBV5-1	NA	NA	TGCGCCAGCAGCTTGGTTGGGGGCCACACCTACGAGCAGTACTTC	CASSLVGGHTYEQYF
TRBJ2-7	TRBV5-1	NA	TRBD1	TGCGCCAGCAGCTTGGGGACAGGGGGCTTTTCCTACGAGCAGTACTTC	CASSLGTGGFSYEQYF
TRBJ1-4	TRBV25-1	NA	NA	TGTGCCAGCACCTATTCCGGGTTACCGGATGAAAAACTGTTTTTT	CASTYSGLPDEKLFF
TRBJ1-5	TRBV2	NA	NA	TGTGCCAGCATGTATGAGTTCAATCAGCCCCAGCATTTT	CASMYEFNQPQHF
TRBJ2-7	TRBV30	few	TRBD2	TGTGCCTGGAGTGGTAGCGGGGTGAGCTCCTACGAGCAGTACTTC	CAWSGSGVSSYEQYF
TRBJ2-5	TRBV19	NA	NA	TGTGCCAGTAGTCCAAGACCCTGGAGGGAGACCCAGTACTTC	CASSPRPWRETQYF
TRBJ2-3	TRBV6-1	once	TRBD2	TGTGCCAGCAGTGTAGCGGGAGGGCCGGGCACAGATACGCAGTATTTT	CASSVAGGPGTDTQYF
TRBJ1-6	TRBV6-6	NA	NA	TGTGCCAGCAAGGGCAGGGCTGACTCACCCCTCCACTTT	CASKGRADSPLHF
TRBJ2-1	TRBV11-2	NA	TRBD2	TGTGCCAGCAGCTTATCCGGGACTAGCGGGAGGGCCATAGACAATGAGCAGTTCTTC	CASSLSGTSGRAIDNEQFF
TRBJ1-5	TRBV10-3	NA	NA	TGTGCCATCAGTGAGTCTCCAGGGGGCAATCAGCCCCAGCATTTT	CAISESPGGNQPQHF
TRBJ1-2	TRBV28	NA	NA	TGTGCCAGCAGTTTCAGCGGGGCTTATGGCTACACCTTC	CASSFSGAYGYTF
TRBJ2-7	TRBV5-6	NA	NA	TGTGCCAGCAGCCTAAGCTCCTACGAGCAGTACTTC	CASSLSSYEQYF
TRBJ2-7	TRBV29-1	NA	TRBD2	TGCAGCGTTTTTGGTGCTAGCGGGAGGTACGAGCAGTACTTC	CSVFGASGRYEQYF
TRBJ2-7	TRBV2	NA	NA	TGTGCCAGCACCGAACGAACAGGGTCTTCTGACGAGCAGTACTTC	CASTERTGSSDEQYF
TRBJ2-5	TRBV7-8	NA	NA	TGTGCCAGCAGCGAGGGGGGGACCCCCACAGAGACCCAGTACTTC	CASSEGGTPTETQYF
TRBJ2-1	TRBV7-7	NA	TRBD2	TGTGCTAGCAGCCAGGGACTAGCGGGCTTCTATGAGCAGTTCTTC	CASSQGLAGFYEQFF
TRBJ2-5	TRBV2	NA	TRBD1	TGTGCCAGCAGTGAAAGGGGACAGCCTCAAGAGACCCAGTACTTC	CASSERGQPQETQYF
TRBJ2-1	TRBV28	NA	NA	TGTGCCAGCAGTCGTTCGGGCAATGAGCAGTTCTTC	CASSRSGNEQFF
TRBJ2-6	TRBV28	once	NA	TGTGCCAGCAGTTCAGGGCTCTCTGGGGCCAACGTCCTGACTTTC	CASSSGLSGANVLTF
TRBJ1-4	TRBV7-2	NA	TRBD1	TGTGCCAGCAGCATGGGACAGGGAAGGGAAAAACTGTTTTTT	CASSMGQGREKLFF
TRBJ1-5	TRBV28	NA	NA	TGTGCCAGCAGTCAACCGGGGTCGGATCAGCCCCAGCATTTT	CASSQPGSDQPQHF
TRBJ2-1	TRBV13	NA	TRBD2	TGTGCCAGCAGCTTAGTACTAGCGGGAGGCGATGAGCAGTTCTTC	CASSLVLAGGDEQFF
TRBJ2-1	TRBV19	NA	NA	TGTGCCAGTAGCCTCGCTGTTCGCGGGTACAATGAGCAGTTCTTC	CASSLAVRGYNEQFF
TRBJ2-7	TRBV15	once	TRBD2	TGTGCCACCAGCAGGGGGGGGGTTTGGCCACGCGTCGAGCAGTACTTC	CATSRGGVWPRVEQYF
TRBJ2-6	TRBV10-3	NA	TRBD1	TGTGCCATCAGTGTGGACAGGGGGCGAGACCAGGGCCGTCTCTCTGGGGCCAACGTCCTGACTTTC	CAISVDRGRDQGRLSGANVLTF
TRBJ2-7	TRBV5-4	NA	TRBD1	TGTGCCAGCAGCCGACAGGGGGCAGACGAGCAGTACTTC	CASSRQGADEQYF
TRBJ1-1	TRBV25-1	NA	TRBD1	TGTGCCAGCAGTGACGCCCAGGGGGCGCCTAGTCGGAGCACTGAAGCTTTCTTT	CASSDAQGAPSRSTEAFF
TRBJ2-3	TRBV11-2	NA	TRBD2	TGTGCCAGCAGCTCGGGGACTAGCGGGAGGCCATTAGGGGATACGCAGTATTTT	CASSSGTSGRPLGDTQYF
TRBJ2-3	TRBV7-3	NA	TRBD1	TGTGCCAGCAGCCCTCGGGGGACAGGGGGCACAGATACGCAGTATTTT	CASSPRGTGGTDTQYF
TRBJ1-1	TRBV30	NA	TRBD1	TGTGCCTGGAGTCCCTTGACAGGGTCAGCTTTCTTT	CAWSPLTGSAFF
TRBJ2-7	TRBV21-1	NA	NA	TGTGCCAGCAGCAGCCAACTAGCGGGGATCTACGAGCAGTACTTC	CASSSQLAGIYEQYF
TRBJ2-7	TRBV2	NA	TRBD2	TGTGCCAGCATTCTAGCGGGTTCCTACGAGCAGTACTTC	CASILAGSYEQYF
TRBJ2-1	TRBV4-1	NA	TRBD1	TGCGCCAGCAGCCAGTTGGACAGGGAACGCAATGAGCAGTTCTTC	CASSQLDRERNEQFF
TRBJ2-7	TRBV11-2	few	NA	TGTGCCAGCAGCTTATATCAGGACTATGCCTACGAGCAGTACTTC	CASSLYQDYAYEQYF
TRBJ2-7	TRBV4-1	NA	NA	TGCGCCAGCAGCCATTCTCCCCAGCGTGGGGAGATTGTATACGAGCAGTACTTC	CASSHSPQRGEIVYEQYF